This T cell receptor beta chain was documented in a study of blood T cell repertoires in COVID-19 (dated by TCRdb to the early 2020s). Some background on the complete study: Samples covering the acute and convalescent phases of COVID-19 were provided by collaborators in the United States, Italy and Spain. The repertoires were released in a freely available public database intended as a resource for research on the immune response to SARS-CoV-2. Nearly every sample came with metadata listing a de-identified subject ID, COVID-19 status, age in years and sex. Samples came from the ongoing ImmuneRACE study (first 160 participants) plus 1,254 subjects from 6 global collaborators. Where available, HLA class I and class II types were obtained from metadata supplied by the sample provider rather than from assay-based typing. Subjects who had been exposed to COVID-19, were actively infected with it, or had recovered from it provided the deeply sampled blood TCRbeta repertoires that made up the dataset. The material from the prospective study consisted of cDNA or gDNA derived from T cells, B-cell-depleted T cells, or PBMCs.

Comment on this clone: No cognate antigen has been identified for it. The sample holds no much larger clone one base away, and base qualities are not on file.

Here is what the overall study found, with its caveats: The amount of clinical and demographic metadata varied by source and participant and was provided uncurated.

TCRbeta CDR3 regions were amplified from genomic DNA by means of the immunoSEQ Assay, a bias-controlled multiplex PCR. The paper's processing steps were these. The number of nucleated cells in each sample was estimated from the amplification of reference gene primers within the assay. To quantify the absolute abundance of each unique TCRbeta CDR3 rearrangement, sequence reads were collapsed and filtered. Productive Simpson clonality was computed per sample as the square root of Simpson's diversity index over productive rearrangements. Entries here come from immuneACCESS through TCRdb and include only in-frame sequences with V and J called. Some clones fail to appear in such tables; in the studies checked, an unresolved V gene covers under half of the shortfall, and the cause of the remainder is unknown. Clone size and V and J calls were adopted from that table, with D and trimming inferred from the DNA. The sample data list 120,000 to 150,000 clones, and around 81% of these were observed just once. Together, the top ten hold about 5% of the sample.

Whole blood was collected in K2EDTA tubes by collaborating institutions according to the institutions' own protocols. For TCRbeta analysis, collaborator samples were shipped as frozen whole blood, as isolated PBMCs, or as DNA extracted from either sample type. The trim is 2 bases for V and 3 bases for J, with a gap of 16 bases between the germline ends. From the cysteine up to the phenylalanine, the CDR3 has a length of 16 residues. CDR3 DNA only is kept here, 48 bases in frame from base 1. The germline V gene sets CDR1 to MGHRA and CDR2 to YSYEKL. The receptor comes from a woman between 45 and 65 years old with acute or convalescent COVID-19. The specimen was peripheral blood. The chain is assembled from TRBV4-1 and TRBJ1-1, and the D gene may be TRBD1, 6 bases matching. The DNA sequence reads TGCGCCAGCAGCCAACAGGCGGCGGGGGCCGACACTGAAGCTTTCTTT. It translates as CASSQQAAGADTEAFF.